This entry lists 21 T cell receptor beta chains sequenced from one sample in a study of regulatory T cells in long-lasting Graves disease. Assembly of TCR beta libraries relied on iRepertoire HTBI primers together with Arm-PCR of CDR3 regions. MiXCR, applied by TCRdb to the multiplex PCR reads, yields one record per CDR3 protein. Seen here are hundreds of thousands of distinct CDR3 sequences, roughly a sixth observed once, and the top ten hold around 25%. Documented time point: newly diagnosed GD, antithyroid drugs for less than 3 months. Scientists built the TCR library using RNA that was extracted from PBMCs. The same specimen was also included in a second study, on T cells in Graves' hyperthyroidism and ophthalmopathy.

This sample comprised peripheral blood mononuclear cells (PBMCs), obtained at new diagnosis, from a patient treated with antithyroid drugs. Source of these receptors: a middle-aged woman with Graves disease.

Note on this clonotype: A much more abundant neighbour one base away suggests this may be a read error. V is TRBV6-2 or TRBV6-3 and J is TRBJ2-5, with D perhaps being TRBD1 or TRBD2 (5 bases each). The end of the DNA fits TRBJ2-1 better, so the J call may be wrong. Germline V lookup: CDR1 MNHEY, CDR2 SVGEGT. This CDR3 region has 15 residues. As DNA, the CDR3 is TGTGCCAGCAGCCTTGGGACCGCATCTGCCTACGAGCAGTTCTTC. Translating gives CASSLGTASAYEQFF.

Here the CDR3 DNA reads TGTGCCAGTAGGTCCCCACGACAGGGTGGGGCAGATACGCAGTATTTT. It specifies CASRSPRQGGADTQYF. This chain joins TRBV19 and TRBJ2-3; 7 nucleotides agree with TRBD1. V lost 6 bases, J lost 4 bases, and 13 bases stayed unmatched. Germline CDR1 reads LNHDA; CDR2 reads SQIVND (reference sequence). The CDR3 totals 16 residues.

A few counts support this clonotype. CDR3 residues: CASSQEPGGDRNSPLHF. DNA for the CDR3: TGCGCCAGCAGCCAAGAACCAGGGGGCGATCGGAATTCACCCCTCCACTTT. The chain couples TRBV4-1 to TRBJ1-6; 8 bases align to TRBD1. CDR3 length: 17 amino acids. J was trimmed by 7 bases and V by 0 bases; bases with no gene match: 8. Germline CDR1 is MGHRA and CDR2 is YSYEKL.

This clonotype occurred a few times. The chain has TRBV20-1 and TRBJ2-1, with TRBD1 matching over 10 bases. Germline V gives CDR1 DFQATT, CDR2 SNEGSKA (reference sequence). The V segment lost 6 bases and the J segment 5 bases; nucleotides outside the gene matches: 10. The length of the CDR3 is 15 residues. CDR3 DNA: TGCAGTGCCACCGGGACAGGGGAAATGGACAATGAGCAGTTCTTC. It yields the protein CSATGTGEMDNEQFF.

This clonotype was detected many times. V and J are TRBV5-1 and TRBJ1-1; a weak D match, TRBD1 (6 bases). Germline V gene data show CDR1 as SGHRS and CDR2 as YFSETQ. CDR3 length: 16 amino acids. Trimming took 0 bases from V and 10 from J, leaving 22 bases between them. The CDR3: CASSLAGLGGSLGAFF. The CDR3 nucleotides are TGCGCCAGCAGCTTGGCCGGTTTAGGGGGGTCCCTTGGAGCTTTCTTT. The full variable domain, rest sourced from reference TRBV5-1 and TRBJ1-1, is KAGVTQTPRYLIKTRGQQVTLSCSPISGHRSVSWYQQTPGQGLQFLFEYFSETQRNKGNFPGRFSGRQFSNSRSEMNVSTLELGDSALYLCASSLAGLGGSLGAFFGQGTRLTVV.

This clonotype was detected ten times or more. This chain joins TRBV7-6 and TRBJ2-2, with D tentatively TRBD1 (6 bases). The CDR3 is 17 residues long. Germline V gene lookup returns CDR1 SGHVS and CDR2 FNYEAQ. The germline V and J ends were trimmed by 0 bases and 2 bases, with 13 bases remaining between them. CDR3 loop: CASSLAMGTRNTGELFF. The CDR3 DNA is TGTGCCAGCAGCTTAGCGATGGGGACACGCAACACCGGGGAGCTGTTTTTT. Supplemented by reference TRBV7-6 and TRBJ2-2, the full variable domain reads GAGVSQSPRYKVTKRGQDVALRCDPISGHVSLYWYRQALGQGPEFLTYFNYEAQQDKSGLPNDRFSAERPEGSISTLTIQRTEQRDSAMYRCASSLAMGTRNTGELFFGEGSRLTVL.

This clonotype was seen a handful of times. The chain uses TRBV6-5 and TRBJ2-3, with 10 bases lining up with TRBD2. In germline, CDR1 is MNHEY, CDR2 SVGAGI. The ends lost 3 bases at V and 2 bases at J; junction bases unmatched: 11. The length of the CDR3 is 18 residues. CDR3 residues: CASSYQAGGAPITDTQYF. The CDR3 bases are TGTGCCAGCAGTTATCAAGCGGGGGGGGCGCCTATCACAGATACGCAGTATTTT.

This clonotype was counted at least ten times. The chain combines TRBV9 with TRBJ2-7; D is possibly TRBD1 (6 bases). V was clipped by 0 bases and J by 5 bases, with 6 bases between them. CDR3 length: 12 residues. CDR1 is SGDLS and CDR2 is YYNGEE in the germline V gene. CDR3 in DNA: TGTGCCAGCAGCGTAGCAGGGGACGAGCAGTACTTC. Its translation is CASSVAGDEQYF.

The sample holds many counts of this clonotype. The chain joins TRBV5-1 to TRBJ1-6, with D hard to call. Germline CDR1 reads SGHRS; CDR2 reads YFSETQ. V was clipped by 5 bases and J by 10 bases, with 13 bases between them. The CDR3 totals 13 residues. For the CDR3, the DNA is TGCGCCAGCAGAAAGCAGGTTGGGTCACCCCTCCACTTT. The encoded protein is CASRKQVGSPLHF.

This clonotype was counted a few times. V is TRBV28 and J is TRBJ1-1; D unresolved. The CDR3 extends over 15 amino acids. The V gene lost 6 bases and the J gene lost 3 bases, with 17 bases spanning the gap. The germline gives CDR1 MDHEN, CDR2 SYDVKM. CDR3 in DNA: TGTGCCAGCAGCCCCGGCAGGCGACTGTACACTGAAGCTTTCTTT. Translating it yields CASSPGRRLYTEAFF.

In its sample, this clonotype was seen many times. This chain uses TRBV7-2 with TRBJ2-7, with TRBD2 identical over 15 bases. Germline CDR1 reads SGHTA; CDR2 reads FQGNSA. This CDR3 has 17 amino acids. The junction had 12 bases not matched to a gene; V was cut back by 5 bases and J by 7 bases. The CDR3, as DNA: TGTGCCAGCAGCCGACTTAGCTGGACTAGCGGGGGGGGAGAGCAGTACTTC. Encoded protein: CASSRLSWTSGGGEQYF.

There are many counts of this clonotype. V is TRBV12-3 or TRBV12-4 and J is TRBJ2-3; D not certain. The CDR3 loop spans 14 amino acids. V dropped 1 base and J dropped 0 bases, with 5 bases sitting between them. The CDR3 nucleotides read TGTGCCAGCAGTTTAGTGGTCAGCACAGATACGCAGTATTTT. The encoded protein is CASSLVVSTDTQYF.

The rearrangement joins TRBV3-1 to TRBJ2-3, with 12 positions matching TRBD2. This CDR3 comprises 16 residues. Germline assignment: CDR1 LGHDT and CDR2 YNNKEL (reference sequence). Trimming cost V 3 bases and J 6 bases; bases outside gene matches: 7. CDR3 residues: CASSQPTSGGQDTQYF. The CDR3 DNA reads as TGTGCCAGCAGCCAGCCGACTAGCGGGGGCCAGGATACGCAGTATTTT.

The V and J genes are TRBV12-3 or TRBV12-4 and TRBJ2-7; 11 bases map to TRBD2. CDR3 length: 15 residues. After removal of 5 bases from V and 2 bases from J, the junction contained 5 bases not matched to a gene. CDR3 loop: CASSQTSGDPYEQYF. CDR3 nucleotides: TGTGCCAGCAGTCAGACTAGCGGGGACCCCTACGAGCAGTACTTC.

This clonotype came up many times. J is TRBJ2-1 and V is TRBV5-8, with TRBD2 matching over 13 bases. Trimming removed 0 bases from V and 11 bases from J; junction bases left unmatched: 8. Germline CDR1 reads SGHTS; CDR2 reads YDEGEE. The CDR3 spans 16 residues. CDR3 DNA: TGTGCCAGCAGCTTGGCCTATACTAGCGGGGGGGCCCAGCAGTTCTTC. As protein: CASSLAYTSGGAQQFF.

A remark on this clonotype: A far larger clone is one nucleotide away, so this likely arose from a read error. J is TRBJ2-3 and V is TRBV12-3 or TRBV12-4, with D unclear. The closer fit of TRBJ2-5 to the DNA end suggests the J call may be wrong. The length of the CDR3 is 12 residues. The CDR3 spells CASSPSPETQYF. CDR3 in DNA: TGTGCCAGCAGTCCCTCGCCAGAGACCCAGTACTTC.

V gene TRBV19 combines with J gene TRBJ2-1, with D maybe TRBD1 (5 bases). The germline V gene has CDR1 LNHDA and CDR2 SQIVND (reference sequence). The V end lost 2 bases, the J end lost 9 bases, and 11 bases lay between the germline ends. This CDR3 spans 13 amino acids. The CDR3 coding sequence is TGTGCCAGTAGTATACAGGGAATAAGTGAGCAGTTCTTC. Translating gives CASSIQGISEQFF.

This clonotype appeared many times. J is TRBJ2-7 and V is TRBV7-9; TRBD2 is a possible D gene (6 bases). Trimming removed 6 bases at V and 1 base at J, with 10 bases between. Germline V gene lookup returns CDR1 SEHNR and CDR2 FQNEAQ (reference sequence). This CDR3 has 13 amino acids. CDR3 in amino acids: CASSWEVSYEQYF. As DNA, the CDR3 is TGTGCCAGCAGTTGGGAGGTGTCCTACGAGCAGTACTTC.

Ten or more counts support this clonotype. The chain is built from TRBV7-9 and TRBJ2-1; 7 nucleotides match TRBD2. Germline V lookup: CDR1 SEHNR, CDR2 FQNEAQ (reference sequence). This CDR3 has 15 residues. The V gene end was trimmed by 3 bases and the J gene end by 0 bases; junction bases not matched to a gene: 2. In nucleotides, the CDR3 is TGTGCCAGCAGCTTCTCTAGCGGCTCCTACAATGAGCAGTTCTTC. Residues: CASSFSSGSYNEQFF. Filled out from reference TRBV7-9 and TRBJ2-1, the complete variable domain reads DTGVSQNPRHKITKRGQNVTFRCDPISEHNRLYWYRQTLGQGPEFLTYFQNEAQLEKSRLLSDRFSAERPKGSFSTLEIQRTEQGDSAMYLCASSFSSGSYNEQFFGPGTRLTVL.

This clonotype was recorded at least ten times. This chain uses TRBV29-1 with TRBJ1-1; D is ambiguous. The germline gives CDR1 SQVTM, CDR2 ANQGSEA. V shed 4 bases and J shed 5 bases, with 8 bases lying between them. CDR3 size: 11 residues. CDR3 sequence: CSVGGRTEAFF. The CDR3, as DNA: TGCAGCGTTGGGGGTCGGACTGAAGCTTTCTTT.

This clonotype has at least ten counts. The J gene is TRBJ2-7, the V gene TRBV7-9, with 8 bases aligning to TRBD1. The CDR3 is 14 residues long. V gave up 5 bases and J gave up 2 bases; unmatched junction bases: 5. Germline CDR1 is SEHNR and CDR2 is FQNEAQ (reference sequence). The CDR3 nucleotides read TGTGCCAGCAGCCAGGGACAGGTTACCTACGAGCAGTACTTC. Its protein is CASSQGQVTYEQYF.